This TCR beta chain was observed in a study of T cell repertoires in cytomegalovirus infection. Study-level background: Signatures in public TCR beta sequences pointed to both CMV infection and matching HLA type. Study-level results: Ex vivo, HLA-C-restricted CMV-specific TCR beta clonotypes prevailed over the rest of the response.

The germline gives CDR1 MGHRA, CDR2 YSYEKL. The CDR3 extends over 14 amino acids. The ends were cut back, 3 bases at V and 4 bases at J, with 12 bases in the middle. MiXCR was run by TCRdb on the reads, yielding one entry per CDR3 protein. Here the sample spans about 890,000 distinct CDR3 sequences, 30% to 40% being singletons. Note on this clonotype: Antigen: not known.

The V call is TRBV4-1, the J call TRBJ1-2; no definite D call. This specimen consisted of cultured CD8+ T cells from PBMCs, obtained from culture after CMV antigen stimulation. This clonotype was obtained from a human donor in good health (CMV status not recorded). Some clones in this sample may be carry-over from other donors' samples. This chain's CDR3 is CASSHAPGSYGYTF. The CDR3 nucleotides are TGCGCCAGCAGCCACGCTCCCGGGAGCTATGGCTACACCTTC.